The sequence of this TCR beta chain was determined in a study of T-cell memory formation after mild COVID-19. As for this clonotype: Its antigen is as yet unknown.

Overall study findings and caveats: Contracting clones from day 15 to 85 had balanced CD4/CD8; later expanders favoured CD4+.

The ends lost 8 bases at V and 5 bases at J; junction bases unmatched: 15. The length of the CDR3 is 16 residues. The germline CDR1 and CDR2 sequences are MNHEY and SMNVEV (reference sequence). Each CDR3 protein gets one entry after TCRdb re-called the 5' RACE reads with MiXCR. Of 450,000 or so distinct CDR3 sequences listed, approximately 23% are singletons. The source is an adult woman who had mild COVID-19 (a few samples of this study predate the infection). Cell type and time point are not known. The chain joins TRBV27 to TRBJ2-3; 8 bases are a match to TRBD1. The source material was PBMCs or a T cell subset sorted from them (not recorded which). CDR3 coding DNA: TGTGCCAGCTTTAGGGGCGGACAGGGACGAATAGATACGCAGTATTTT. Translated: CASFRGGQGRIDTQYF.